This TCR beta chain came from a study of blood T cell repertoires in COVID-19. The wider study: COVID-19 samples collected from the United States, Italy and Spain covered acute and convalescent phases. T cells, B-cell-depleted T cells, or PBMCs provided the cDNA or gDNA that served as material.

As processed by the authors: Reference gene primer amplification gave estimated nucleated cell counts. The repertoire was sequenced with immunoSEQ multiplex PCR; TCRdb's copy has only in-frame clones and lacks some. The V and J calls and clone size are taken from that table; D and trimming were inferred from the DNA. The sample gives about 56,000 clones, 75% to 90% of which show up once; 43% is in the top ten. The CDR3 has 14 residues. Trimming took off 3 bases at V and 2 bases at J, with 11 bases between the two ends. CDR1 is PRHDT and CDR2 is FYEKMQ in the germline V gene (reference sequence). It was during active infection that Seattle patients were enrolled and then longitudinally followed.

This sequence joins TRBV13 and TRBJ2-7; D is perhaps TRBD1 (6 bases). Sequenced input: peripheral blood. This receptor was identified in a woman aged 55-69 years with COVID-19, enrolled during active disease. CDR3 in amino acids: CASSFGTPAYEQYF. CDR3 nucleotides: TGTGCCAGCAGCTTCGGGACACCGGCCTACGAGCAGTACTTC.